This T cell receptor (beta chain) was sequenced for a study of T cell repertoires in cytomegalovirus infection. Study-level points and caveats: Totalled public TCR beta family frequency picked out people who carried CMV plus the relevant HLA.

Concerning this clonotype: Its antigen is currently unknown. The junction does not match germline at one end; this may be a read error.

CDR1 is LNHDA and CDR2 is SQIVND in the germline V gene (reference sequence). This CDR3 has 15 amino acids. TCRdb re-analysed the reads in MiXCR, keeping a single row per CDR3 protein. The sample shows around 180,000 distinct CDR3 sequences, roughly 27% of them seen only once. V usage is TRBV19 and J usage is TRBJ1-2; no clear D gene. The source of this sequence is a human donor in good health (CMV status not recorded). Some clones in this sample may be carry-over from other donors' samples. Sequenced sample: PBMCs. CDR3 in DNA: TGTGACAGTAGTATTGGCAGGCCGGCAAACTATGGCTACACCTTC. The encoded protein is CDSSIGRPANYGYTF.